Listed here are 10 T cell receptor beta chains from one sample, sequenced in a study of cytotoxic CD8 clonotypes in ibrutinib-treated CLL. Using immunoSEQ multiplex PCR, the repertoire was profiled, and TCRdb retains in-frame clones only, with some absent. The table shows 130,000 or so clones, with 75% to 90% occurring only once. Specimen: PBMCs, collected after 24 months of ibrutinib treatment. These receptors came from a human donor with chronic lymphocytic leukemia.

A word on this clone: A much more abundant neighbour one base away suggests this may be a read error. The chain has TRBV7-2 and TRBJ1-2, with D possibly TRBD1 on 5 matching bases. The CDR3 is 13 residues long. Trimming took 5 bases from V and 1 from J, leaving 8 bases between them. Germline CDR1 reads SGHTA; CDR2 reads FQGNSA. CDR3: CASSPDSNYGYTF. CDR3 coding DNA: TGTGCCAGCAGCCCCGACAGTAACTATGGCTACACCTTC.

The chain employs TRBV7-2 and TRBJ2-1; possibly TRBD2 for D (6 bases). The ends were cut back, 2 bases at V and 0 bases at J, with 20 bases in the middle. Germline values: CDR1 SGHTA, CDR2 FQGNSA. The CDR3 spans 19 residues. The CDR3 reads CASSLSPGGFWGSYNEQFF. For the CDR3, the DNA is TGTGCCAGCAGCTTATCTCCAGGAGGGTTCTGGGGCTCCTACAATGAGCAGTTCTTC.

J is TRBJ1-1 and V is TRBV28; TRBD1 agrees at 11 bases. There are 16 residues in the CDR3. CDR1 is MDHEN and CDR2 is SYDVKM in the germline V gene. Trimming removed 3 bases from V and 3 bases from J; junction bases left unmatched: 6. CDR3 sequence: CASSLPGQGADTEAFF. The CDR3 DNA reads TGTGCCAGCAGTTTGCCTGGACAGGGGGCAGACACTGAAGCTTTCTTT.

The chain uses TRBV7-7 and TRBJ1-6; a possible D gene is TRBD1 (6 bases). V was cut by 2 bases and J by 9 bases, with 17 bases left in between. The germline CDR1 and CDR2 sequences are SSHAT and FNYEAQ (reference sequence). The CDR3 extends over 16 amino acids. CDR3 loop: CASSLIGTWGGSPLHF. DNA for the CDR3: TGTGCCAGCAGCTTAATTGGGACATGGGGGGGTTCACCCCTCCACTTT.

The CDR3 nucleotides are TGCGCCAGCAGTGTCCGGGAGGAGGACGAGCAGTACTTC. Its translation is CASSVREEDEQYF. This rearrangement joins TRBV5-1 to TRBJ2-7, with 7 bases identical to TRBD2. The CDR3 sequence is 13 residues long. The J segment lost 5 bases and the V segment lost 5 bases, leaving 7 bases of the junction unmatched. The germline V gene has CDR1 SGHRS and CDR2 YFSETQ.

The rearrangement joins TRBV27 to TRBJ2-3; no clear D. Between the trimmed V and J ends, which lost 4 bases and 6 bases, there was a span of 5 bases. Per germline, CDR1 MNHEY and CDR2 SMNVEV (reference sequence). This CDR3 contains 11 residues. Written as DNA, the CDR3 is TGTGCCAGCAGTTCGCCCGATACGCAGTATTTT. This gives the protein CASSSPDTQYF.

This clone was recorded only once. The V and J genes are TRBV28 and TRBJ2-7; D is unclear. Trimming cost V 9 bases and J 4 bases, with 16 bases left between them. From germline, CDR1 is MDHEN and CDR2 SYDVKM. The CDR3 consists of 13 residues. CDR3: CASGVLPAYEQYF. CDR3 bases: TGTGCCAGTGGAGTCTTACCGGCGTACGAGCAGTACTTC. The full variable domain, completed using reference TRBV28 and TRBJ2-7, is DVKVTQSSRYLVKRTGEKVFLECVQDMDHENMFWYRQDPGLGLRLIYFSYDVKMKEKGDIPEGYSVSREKKERFSLILESASTNQTSMYLCASGVLPAYEQYFGPGTRLTVT.

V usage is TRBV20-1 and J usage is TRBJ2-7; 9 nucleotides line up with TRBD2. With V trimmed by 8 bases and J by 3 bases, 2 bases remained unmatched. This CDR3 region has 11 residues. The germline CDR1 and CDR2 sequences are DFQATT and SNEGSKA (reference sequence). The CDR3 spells CSLTSGYEQYF. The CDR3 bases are TGCAGTTTGACTAGCGGCTACGAGCAGTACTTC.

CDR3 bases: TGCGCCAGCAGCCAAGAGAGACGCCGGGAGCGACACAATGAGCAGTTCTTC. Its translation: CASSQERRRERHNEQFF. The chain recombines TRBV4-3 with TRBJ2-1, with a possible D match to TRBD2 (6 bases). The V gene's germline CDR1 is LGHNA and CDR2 YSLEER. The CDR3 covers 17 residues. V lost 0 bases to trimming and J lost 5 bases, with 17 bases between them.

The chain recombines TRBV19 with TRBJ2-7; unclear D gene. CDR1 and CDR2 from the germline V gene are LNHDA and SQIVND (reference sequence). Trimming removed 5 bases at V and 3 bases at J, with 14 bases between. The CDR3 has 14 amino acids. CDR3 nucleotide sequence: TGTGCCAGTAGTGCCCGAGCGCCCAGCTACGAGCAGTACTTC. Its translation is CASSARAPSYEQYF.